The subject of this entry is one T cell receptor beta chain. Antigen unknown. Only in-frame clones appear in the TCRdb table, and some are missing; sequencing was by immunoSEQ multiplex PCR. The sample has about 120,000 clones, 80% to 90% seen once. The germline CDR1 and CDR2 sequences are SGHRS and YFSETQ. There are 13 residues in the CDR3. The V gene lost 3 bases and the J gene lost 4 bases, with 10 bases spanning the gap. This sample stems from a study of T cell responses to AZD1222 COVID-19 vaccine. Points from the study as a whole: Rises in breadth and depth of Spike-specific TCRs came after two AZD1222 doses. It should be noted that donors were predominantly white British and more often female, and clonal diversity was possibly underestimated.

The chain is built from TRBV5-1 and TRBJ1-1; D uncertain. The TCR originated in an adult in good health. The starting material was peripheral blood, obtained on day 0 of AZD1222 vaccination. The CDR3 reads CASSSSPSTEAFF. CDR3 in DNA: TGCGCCAGCAGCTCCAGTCCGAGCACTGAAGCTTTCTTT.